A selection of T cell receptor beta chains follows, all from one sample in a study of Ad26.COV2.S vaccination and SARS-CoV-2 variants. The assay was immunoSEQ multiplex PCR, and TCRdb's table has in-frame clones only and misses some. The data show 300,000 to 400,000 clones, with roughly nine tenths seen just once and 5.5% held by the top ten. The specimen was peripheral blood, collected in a trial of Ad26.COV2.S vaccine versus placebo. These receptors originate from a person between 18 and 65 years old who received the Ad26.COV2.S COVID-19 vaccine or a placebo. Each CDR3 is given with its conserved first and last residue. Fields, in order: V gene, J gene, D gene, clone size, CDR3 protein, CDR3 DNA. D genes are given only for firm matches. Some rows have no size entry. The others give once, few or many, or a class for an expanded clone.

v_call: TRBV19
j_call: TRBJ2-3
d_call: NA
clone_size: NA
cdr3_aa: CASSASTDTQYF
cdr3_nt: TGTGCCAGTAGCGCTAGCACAGATACGCAGTATTTT

v_call: TRBV3-1/TRBV3-2
j_call: TRBJ2-1
d_call: TRBD2
clone_size: NA
cdr3_aa: CASSQNLKSGRGKFF
cdr3_nt: TGTGCCAGCAGCCAAAACCTAAAGAGCGGGAGGGGGAAGTTCTTC

v_call: TRBV13
j_call: TRBJ1-2
d_call: NA
clone_size: NA
cdr3_aa: CASSLSPRGLDYGYTF
cdr3_nt: TGTGCCAGCAGCTTAAGCCCTCGGGGGCTCGACTATGGCTACACCTTC

v_call: TRBV7-2
j_call: TRBJ2-5
d_call: NA
clone_size: NA
cdr3_aa: CASSLRRGGETQYF
cdr3_nt: TGTGCCAGCAGCTTAAGGAGGGGTGGAGAGACCCAGTACTTC

v_call: TRBV5-6
j_call: TRBJ2-7
d_call: NA
clone_size: NA
cdr3_aa: CASSSGVEQYF
cdr3_nt: TGTGCCAGCAGCTCAGGGGTCGAGCAGTACTTC

v_call: TRBV11-2
j_call: TRBJ1-5
d_call: TRBD1
clone_size: NA
cdr3_aa: CASSWDRDQPQHF
cdr3_nt: TGTGCCAGCAGCTGGGACAGGGATCAGCCCCAGCATTTT

v_call: TRBV21-1
j_call: TRBJ1-2
d_call: NA
clone_size: NA
cdr3_aa: CASSKLCGKNGYTF
cdr3_nt: TGTGCCAGCAGCAAATTATGTGGGAAGAATGGCTACACCTTC

v_call: TRBV13
j_call: TRBJ2-7
d_call: NA
clone_size: NA
cdr3_aa: CASSSTGHSDYEQYF
cdr3_nt: TGTGCCAGCAGCTCCACCGGCCACAGCGACTACGAGCAGTACTTC

v_call: TRBV11-2
j_call: TRBJ2-3
d_call: TRBD2
clone_size: NA
cdr3_aa: CASSLVGGRDTQYF
cdr3_nt: TGTGCCAGCAGCTTAGTCGGGGGGAGGGATACGCAGTATTTT

v_call: TRBV5-1
j_call: TRBJ2-6
d_call: NA
clone_size: NA
cdr3_aa: CASSPQTGTGANVLTF
cdr3_nt: TGCGCCAGCAGCCCGCAAACAGGGACTGGGGCCAACGTCCTGACTTTC

v_call: TRBV15
j_call: TRBJ1-1
d_call: NA
clone_size: once
cdr3_aa: CATSSDAVTEAFF
cdr3_nt: TGTGCCACCAGCAGTGATGCTGTCACTGAAGCTTTCTTT

v_call: TRBV7-7
j_call: TRBJ2-5
d_call: NA
clone_size: NA
cdr3_aa: CASSPRWGEETQYF
cdr3_nt: TGTGCCAGCAGCCCACGTTGGGGCGAAGAGACCCAGTACTTC

v_call: TRBV5-1
j_call: TRBJ1-3
d_call: NA
clone_size: NA
cdr3_aa: CASRMDSGNTIYF
cdr3_nt: TGCGCCAGCAGAATGGACAGCGGAAACACCATATATTTT

v_call: TRBV12-5
j_call: TRBJ2-7
d_call: TRBD2
clone_size: NA
cdr3_aa: CASALVAGVFSYEQYF
cdr3_nt: TGTGCTAGTGCCCTGGTAGCGGGGGTATTCTCCTACGAGCAGTACTTC

v_call: TRBV6-5
j_call: TRBJ2-4
d_call: NA
clone_size: NA
cdr3_aa: CASSKQLDFQNIQYF
cdr3_nt: TGTGCCAGCAGTAAACAACTAGATTTCCAAAACATTCAGTACTTC

v_call: TRBV18
j_call: TRBJ1-6
d_call: NA
clone_size: NA
cdr3_aa: CASSVSAGVVSSPLHF
cdr3_nt: TGTGCCAGCTCAGTATCAGCAGGGGTGGTCTCTTCACCCCTCCACTTT

v_call: TRBV7-3
j_call: TRBJ2-5
d_call: NA
clone_size: NA
cdr3_aa: CASSLTPGLTGETQYF
cdr3_nt: TGTGCCAGCAGCTTAACTCCGGGACTGACGGGGGAGACCCAGTACTTC